This record covers a single TCR beta chain. Its cognate antigen is unknown. The entry originates in a study of OX40 agonist ivuxolimab in advanced cancers. Study at large: Ivuxolimab, an antibody acting as an agonist of OX40 (CD134), was used to treat patients.

Clones were read by immunoSEQ multiplex PCR, and TCRdb kept only the in-frame ones, dropping some. The sample carries some 19,000 clones, around 80% recorded once. Germline V gene sequence: CDR1 SGHTA, CDR2 FQGTGA. There are 14 residues in the CDR3. Trimming took 5 bases from V and 5 from J, leaving 13 bases between them. Study-wide results and limits: Expanded clones belonging to CD8+ T cells outnumbered, on average, those of CD4+. At 0.1 to 3.0 mg/kg, CD4+ and CD8+ blood T cells expanded clonally by week 6.

J is TRBJ2-1 and V is TRBV7-3; maybe TRBD2 (6 bases). This TCR derives from an adult with an advanced solid tumor such as melanoma, head and neck, liver or kidney cancer. Sequencing was performed on CD4+ or CD8+ T cells sorted from blood, taken in a trial of the OX40 agonist ivuxolimab. CDR3 amino acids: CASSPSGAHNEQFF. In DNA, the CDR3 is TGTGCCAGCAGCCCCTCGGGAGCCCACAATGAGCAGTTCTTC.